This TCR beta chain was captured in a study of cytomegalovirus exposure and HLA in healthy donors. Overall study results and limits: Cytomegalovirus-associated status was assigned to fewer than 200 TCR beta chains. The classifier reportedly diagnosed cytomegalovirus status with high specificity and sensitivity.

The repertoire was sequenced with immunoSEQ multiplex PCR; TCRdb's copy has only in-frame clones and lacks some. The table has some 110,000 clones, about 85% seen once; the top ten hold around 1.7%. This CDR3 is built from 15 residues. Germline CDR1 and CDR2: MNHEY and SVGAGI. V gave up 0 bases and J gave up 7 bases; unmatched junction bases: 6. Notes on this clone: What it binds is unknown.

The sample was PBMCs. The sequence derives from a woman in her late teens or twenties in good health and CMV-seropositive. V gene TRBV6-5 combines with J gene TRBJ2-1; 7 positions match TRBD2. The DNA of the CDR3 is TGTGCCAGCAGTTACTCCCCGGGGGGAGAGAATGAGCAGTTCTTC. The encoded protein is CASSYSPGGENEQFF.